This T cell receptor (beta chain) was recorded in a study of blood T cell repertoires in COVID-19. Original analysis: Cell counts per sample came from amplifying reference gene primers. The data were produced by immunoSEQ multiplex PCR, yet TCRdb's version contains in-frame clones alone and is incomplete. That table gives V, J and clone size, and the DNA gave D and trimming. Counted here are 63,000 or so clones, roughly 85% occurring once; the ten biggest clones make up over 40%. CDR3 length: 15 residues. The junction had 8 bases not matched to a gene; V was cut back by 0 bases and J by 5 bases. Per germline, CDR1 SGHRS and CDR2 YFSETQ.

The V and J genes are TRBV5-1 and TRBJ2-7, with 7 nucleotides matching TRBD2. This receptor was identified in a human donor in a cohort sampled during active COVID-19. What was sequenced was peripheral blood. For the CDR3, the DNA is TGCGCCAGCAGCTTGGCGGCGGGGGTGCCTGACGAGCAGTACTTC. Protein sequence: CASSLAAGVPDEQYF.